These 8 T cell receptor beta chains were sequenced from one sample in a study of T cells in Graves' hyperthyroidism and ophthalmopathy. TCR beta CDR3 regions were amplified from RNA transcripts. HTBI primers were the set used in a first-round RT-PCR of the TCR CDR3. TCRdb re-analysed the multiplex PCR reads in MiXCR, keeping a single row per CDR3 protein. The sample contains 550,000 to 850,000 distinct CDR3 sequences, 18% of which appear only once. Sequenced input: blood. These receptors were taken from a woman aged 45 to 65 with Graves' hyperthyroidism that later progressed to Graves' ophthalmopathy.

V usage is TRBV12-3 or TRBV12-4 and J usage is TRBJ2-7; 9 bases map to TRBD1. The CDR3 extends over 14 amino acids. With 6 bases clipped from V and 4 bases from J, the junction kept 7 bases outside the gene matches. CDR3: CASSSGTGMYEQYF. The DNA of the CDR3 is TGTGCCAGCAGCTCCGGGACAGGGATGTACGAGCAGTACTTC.

The chain links TRBV20-1 to TRBJ1-2; no clear D. The CDR3 is made up of 11 amino acids. Germline-derived CDR1 and CDR2 are DFQATT and SNEGSKA (reference sequence). Between the trimmed V and J ends, which lost 4 bases and 7 bases, there was a span of 10 bases. The CDR3 bases are TGCAGTGCTACCGCCCATAGTGGCTACACCTTC. It codes for CSATAHSGYTF.

This clonotype came up many times. V usage is TRBV2 and J usage is TRBJ2-1, with D unclear. The length of the CDR3 is 15 residues. V dropped 2 bases and J dropped 9 bases, with 17 bases sitting between them. Germline V gene lookup returns CDR1 SNHLY and CDR2 FYNNEI. CDR3 nucleotide sequence: TGTGCCAGCAGTGAATCGACGGACCCTAAGGGTGAGCAGTTCTTC. It translates to CASSESTDPKGEQFF.

This clonotype was detected only a few times. The junction departs from the called germline gene at one end, perhaps through a read error. The V and J genes are TRBV11-3 and TRBJ2-2; D is perhaps TRBD1 or TRBD2 (6 bases each). CDR1 SGHNT and CDR2 YENEEA come from the germline V gene. The CDR3 extends over 14 amino acids. The CDR3 region is CASSSGGRSGELSF. DNA for the CDR3: TGTGCCAGCAGCTCTGGGGGGCGATCCGGGGAGCTGTCTTTT.

This clonotype was seen more than once but under ten times. The V call is TRBV28, the J call TRBJ1-4; D uncertain. Trimming left V 2 bases short and J 8 bases short, with 12 bases between. The CDR3 has 14 residues. Per the germline V gene, CDR1 is MDHEN and CDR2 is SYDVKM. The CDR3 region has the DNA TGTGCCAGCAGTTTAACCGGGCCCGGCGAAAAACTGTTTTTT. This codes for CASSLTGPGEKLFF.

The chain recombines TRBV27 with TRBJ1-5; maybe TRBD1 (5 bases). Trimming pared 6 bases from V and 0 bases from J, leaving 12 bases between. This CDR3 spans 15 amino acids. Germline V gene sequence: CDR1 MNHEY, CDR2 SMNVEV (reference sequence). DNA for the CDR3: TGTGCCAGCAGGCATCAGGGTTATAGCAATCAGCCCCAGCATTTT. Translating it yields CASRHQGYSNQPQHF.

Regarding this clonotype: At one end, the junction sequence differs from germline, possibly due to a read error. The chain uses TRBV5-4 and TRBJ1-1; the D gene is possibly TRBD1 (6 bases). The germline CDR1 and CDR2 sequences are SGHNT and YYREEE (reference sequence). The CDR3 is 14 amino acids. The CDR3 nucleotides read TGTGCCAGCAGCTTGGACGGAAGGGGGACTGTAGCTTTCTTT. Translation: CASSLDGRGTVAFF.

This clonotype was recorded a few times. The chain employs TRBV28 and TRBJ1-2; 12 bases map to TRBD1. Germline V gives CDR1 MDHEN, CDR2 SYDVKM. The CDR3 is 18 amino acids. Trimming cost V 3 bases and J 4 bases; bases outside gene matches: 12. CDR3 in amino acids: CASSFSGTGGLFVYGYTF. The CDR3 nucleotides are TGTGCCAGCAGTTTTTCCGGGACAGGGGGCCTTTTCGTCTATGGCTACACCTTC.